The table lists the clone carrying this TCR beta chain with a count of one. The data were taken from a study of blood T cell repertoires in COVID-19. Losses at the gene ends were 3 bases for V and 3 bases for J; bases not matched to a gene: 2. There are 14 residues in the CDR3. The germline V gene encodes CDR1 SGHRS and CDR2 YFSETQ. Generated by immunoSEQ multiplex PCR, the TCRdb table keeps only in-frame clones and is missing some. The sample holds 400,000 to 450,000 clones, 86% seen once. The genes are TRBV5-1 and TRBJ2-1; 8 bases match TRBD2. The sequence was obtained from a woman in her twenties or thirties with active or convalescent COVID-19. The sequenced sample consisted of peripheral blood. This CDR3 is CASSSTSGYNEQFF. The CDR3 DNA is TGCGCCAGCAGCTCCACTAGCGGCTACAATGAGCAGTTCTTC. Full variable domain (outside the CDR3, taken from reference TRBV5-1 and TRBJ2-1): KAGVTQTPRYLIKTRGQQVTLSCSPISGHRSVSWYQQTPGQGLQFLFEYFSETQRNKGNFPGRFSGRQFSNSRSEMNVSTLELGDSALYLCASSSTSGYNEQFFGPGTRLTVL.